By share, the clone carrying this T cell receptor (beta chain) ranks as medium-sized. The antigen is undetermined. This entry is derived from a study of liver allograft versus peripheral blood T cells. In the study overall: Graft-liver T cell receptor repertoires were compared against recipient peripheral blood repertoires.

Study-level results: There were reportedly differences between T cell receptor repertoires inside liver allografts and those in peripheral blood.

TCRdb processed the reads anew with MiXCR; each CDR3 protein has one entry. The sample lists about 16,000 distinct CDR3 sequences, roughly a fifth seen once, with roughly 12% in the top ten. The CDR3 runs 14 residues. Trimming removed 4 bases from V and 3 bases from J; junction bases left unmatched: 3. CDR1 and CDR2 (germline): KGHSH, LQKENI. V is TRBV18 and J is TRBJ2-3, with TRBD1 matching 8 bases. This clonotype originated in a human patient who had a liver transplant. Some T cells here may be from the graft donor. The CDR3 spells CASSRQGSTDTQYF. CDR3 DNA sequence: TGTGCCAGCTCACGACAGGGGTCAACAGATACGCAGTATTTT.